The 23 T cell receptor beta chains presented below share a single source sample, sequenced in a study of cytomegalovirus exposure and HLA in healthy donors. PCR was performed using 60 Vbeta and 13 Jbeta primers. TCRdb's table, derived via immunoSEQ multiplex PCR, lists solely in-frame clones and lacks some. The sample records 150,000 to 200,000 clones, 80% to 90% being singletons. Sequencing was done on a sample of PBMCs. The receptors stem from a girl between 2 and 10 years old in good health and CMV-seropositive.

The V gene is TRBV9, the J gene TRBJ2-2; TRBD2 might be the D (7 bases). This CDR3 spans 16 amino acids. V lost 4 bases, J lost 2 bases, and 15 bases lay in between. Germline CDR1 is SGDLS and CDR2 is YYNGEE. The CDR3 nucleotides read TGTGCCAGCAGCCCCGGGGGGCAGATCAACACCGGGGAGCTGTTTTTT. Translation gives CASSPGGQINTGELFF.

The chain is built from TRBV27 and TRBJ1-4, with 7 bases aligning to TRBD1. This CDR3 spans 14 amino acids. Germline V gene sequence: CDR1 MNHEY, CDR2 SMNVEV (reference sequence). V was pared by 5 bases and J by 6 bases, with 6 bases of the junction left unmatched. This CDR3 is CASSTTTGYEKLFF. The CDR3 bases are TGTGCCAGCAGTACCACGACAGGGTATGAAAAACTGTTTTTT.

This chain joins TRBV28 and TRBJ2-3; 7 bases are a match to TRBD2. The V gene end was trimmed by 5 bases and the J gene end by 4 bases; junction bases not matched to a gene: 12. The CDR3 is 16 amino acids. Looked up from germline, CDR1 is MDHEN and CDR2 is SYDVKM. CDR3: CASSQPGLRRADTQYF. The DNA for the CDR3 is TGTGCCAGCAGTCAGCCGGGACTACGCCGAGCAGATACGCAGTATTTT.

The chain combines TRBV6-1 with TRBJ1-1; 7 bases are shared with TRBD1. The ends lost 5 bases at V and 5 bases at J; junction bases unmatched: 8. Per germline, CDR1 MNHNS and CDR2 SASEGT. The CDR3 covers 14 residues. The CDR3 bases are TGTGCCAGCAGTCGACAGGGTCGAAGGACTGAAGCTTTCTTT. It encodes CASSRQGRRTEAFF.

J is TRBJ2-2 and V is TRBV9; D uncertain. The CDR3 is 14 residues long. V was shortened by 8 bases and J by 0 bases, with 11 bases between the two germline ends. Germline loops: CDR1 SGDLS, CDR2 YYNGEE. The CDR3 nucleotides are TGTGCCAGTACGTCTAGATCGAACACCGGGGAGCTGTTTTTT. Translation gives CASTSRSNTGELFF. The variable domain in full, with the rest retrieved from reference TRBV9 and TRBJ2-2, is DSGVTQTPKHLITATGQRVTLRCSPRSGDLSVYWYQQSLDQGLQFLIQYYNGEERAKGNILERFSAQQFPDLHSELNLSSLELGDSALYFCASTSRSNTGELFFGEGSRLTVL.

The gene calls are TRBV28 and TRBJ1-5; the D is unclear. V lost 6 bases, J lost 0 bases, and 21 bases lay in between. Germline values: CDR1 MDHEN, CDR2 SYDVKM. There are 18 residues in the CDR3. CDR3 coding DNA: TGTGCCAGCAGACCCCCCGGGAAGAGGCTCTATAGCAATCAGCCCCAGCATTTT. Translating gives CASRPPGKRLYSNQPQHF.

V and J are TRBV6-1 and TRBJ2-1; 7 bases line up with TRBD1. The CDR3 runs 17 residues. The germline gives CDR1 MNHNS, CDR2 SASEGT. Losses at the gene ends were 3 bases for V and 3 bases for J; bases not matched to a gene: 11. CDR3 region: CASSDYRGDLLYNEQFF. The CDR3 DNA sequence: TGTGCCAGCAGTGATTACAGGGGTGACCTTCTCTACAATGAGCAGTTCTTC.

About this clone itself: Because it lacks the conserved phenylalanine or tryptophan at the end, this CDR3 is likely a read error. The chain employs TRBV6-1 and TRBJ1-1; 7 bases are a match to TRBD1. The CDR3 length is 14 residues. The germline gives CDR1 MNHNS, CDR2 SASEGT. Losses at the gene ends were 4 bases for V and 4 bases for J; bases not matched to a gene: 6. CDR3 DNA sequence: TGTGCCAGCAGTGTAGACAGGGTCGCCACTGAAGCTTTCGTT. It specifies CASSVDRVATEAFV.

This clone was observed a single time. This chain links TRBV6-5 with TRBJ1-2; D possibly corresponds to TRBD1 (6 bases). V was shortened by 5 bases and J by 4 bases, with 11 bases between the two germline ends. CDR1 MNHEY and CDR2 SVGAGI come from the germline V gene. The CDR3 is made up of 13 amino acids. The CDR3: CASSPTGAYGYTF. CDR3 DNA sequence: TGTGCCAGCAGTCCGACAGGTGCCTATGGCTACACCTTC.

CDR3 in amino acids: CASSYRTSGGASHEQFF. The CDR3 nucleotides read TGCGCCAGCAGCTACCGGACTAGCGGGGGGGCCTCTCATGAGCAGTTCTTC. This chain connects TRBV5-1 to TRBJ2-1; TRBD2 matches at 15 bases. CDR1 and CDR2 from the germline V gene are SGHRS and YFSETQ. The CDR3 spans 17 residues. J gave up 8 bases and V 3 bases, and 9 bases lay outside the gene matches.

The table lists this clone with a few counts. The chain recombines TRBV4-2 with TRBJ1-1; D is uncertain. The germline V gene has CDR1 LGHNA and CDR2 YNFKEQ. V lost 9 bases and J 1 base, leaving 9 bases between the germline ends. The length of the CDR3 is 12 residues. The CDR3 DNA follows: TGTGCCAGTCTAAACGGGAACACTGAAGCTTTCTTT. Protein: CASLNGNTEAFF.

The rearrangement uses TRBV19 and TRBJ1-4; maybe TRBD1 (6 bases). V was clipped by 1 base and J by 0 bases, with 12 bases between them. There are 17 residues in the CDR3. From germline, CDR1 is LNHDA and CDR2 SQIVND (reference sequence). The CDR3 coding sequence is TGTGCCAGTAGTATAGTCTTGGACAGCGCAACTAATGAAAAACTGTTTTTT. Translating gives CASSIVLDSATNEKLFF.

This chain's CDR3 is CASSGSPKEKLFF. CDR3 sequence (DNA): TGTGCCAGCAGCGGGAGCCCAAAAGAAAAACTGTTTTTT. This sequence joins TRBV9 and TRBJ1-4, with no clear D. The CDR3 loop spans 13 amino acids. With 3 bases removed from V and 8 bases from J, the gap between germline ends came to 11 bases. Germline lookup yields CDR1 SGDLS and CDR2 YYNGEE.

The chain combines TRBV27 with TRBJ2-5; 7 nucleotides agree with TRBD2. The CDR3 spans 18 residues. V shed 6 bases and J 5 bases; nucleotides not matched to a gene: 21. Germline CDR1 is MNHEY and CDR2 is SMNVEV (reference sequence). The CDR3 DNA is TGTGCCAGCAGCCCTCCGGGGGGTGTTTTCGGGAGCCGGGAGACCCAGTACTTC. It yields the protein CASSPPGGVFGSRETQYF.

The J gene is TRBJ2-2, the V gene TRBV7-6; 8 positions agree with TRBD1. V shed 1 base and J 7 bases; nucleotides not matched to a gene: 5. The V gene's germline CDR1 is SGHVS and CDR2 FNYEAQ. The CDR3 has 15 amino acids. The CDR3 loop reads CASSLGTGYLGELFF. The CDR3 DNA is TGTGCCAGCAGCTTAGGGACAGGGTATCTCGGGGAGCTGTTTTTT.

This chain uses TRBV18 with TRBJ1-2; 7 positions match TRBD1. The CDR3 covers 13 residues. V lost 3 bases, J lost 7 bases, and 5 bases stayed unmatched. Germline lookup yields CDR1 KGHSH and CDR2 LQKENI. The CDR3 region has the DNA TGTGCCAGCTCACCGCCCGACAGGGCTGGCTACACCTTC. Protein sequence: CASSPPDRAGYTF.

The chain carries TRBV29-1 and TRBJ2-2, with D uncertain. Trimming cost V 7 bases and J 6 bases, with 12 bases left between them. Germline-derived CDR1 and CDR2 are SQVTM and ANQGSEA. The CDR3 spans 12 residues. CDR3 sequence reads: CSADRGPGELFF. The CDR3 DNA reads as TGCAGCGCCGATCGTGGGCCCGGGGAGCTGTTTTTT.

This chain uses TRBV9 with TRBJ2-7, with 9 bases fitting TRBD2. Unmatched junction bases numbered 10, after V lost 4 bases and J lost 2 bases. From germline, CDR1 is SGDLS and CDR2 YYNGEE. The CDR3 is 16 amino acids. CDR3 amino acids: CASSSGTSPSTYEQYF. The CDR3 nucleotides are TGTGCCAGCAGCTCCGGGACTAGCCCCAGCACCTACGAGCAGTACTTC.

This chain joins TRBV5-4 and TRBJ1-1, with no clear D. This CDR3 has 13 amino acids. Per the germline V gene, CDR1 is SGHNT and CDR2 is YYREEE (reference sequence). Trimming left V 2 bases short and J 4 bases short, with 9 bases between. The CDR3 protein is CASSFGEITEAFF. CDR3 nucleotide sequence: TGTGCCAGCAGCTTTGGGGAGATCACTGAAGCTTTCTTT.

The gene calls are TRBV11-3 and TRBJ1-1; no definite D call. The CDR3 sequence is 13 residues long. The germline gives CDR1 SGHNT, CDR2 YENEEA. V was trimmed by 0 bases and J by 1 base, leaving 3 bases between them. CDR3 nucleotide sequence: TGTGCCAGCAGCTTAGAGGCGAACACTGAAGCTTTCTTT. Its translation is CASSLEANTEAFF. Full variable domain (outside the CDR3, taken from reference TRBV11-3 and TRBJ1-1): EAGVVQSPRYKIIEKKQPVAFWCNPISGHNTLYWYLQNLGQGPELLIRYENEEAVDDSQLPKDRFSAERLKGVDSTLKIQPAELGDSAVYLCASSLEANTEAFFGQGTRLTVV.

The chain combines TRBV11-3 with TRBJ2-1; D is unresolved. The V gene's germline CDR1 is SGHNT and CDR2 YENEEA. The CDR3 contains 14 residues. V lost 1 base and J lost 1, with 5 bases in between. Written as DNA, the CDR3 is TGTGCCAGCAGCTTAGCGGTTTCCTACAATGAGCAGTTCTTC. It translates to CASSLAVSYNEQFF.

The chain is built from TRBV21-1 and TRBJ2-3; the DNA was not used to check the table's D call, TRBD2. TRBV21-1 constitutes a pseudogene. The CDR3 is made up of 14 amino acids. The CDR3 protein is CASSKGGSTDTQYF. Written as DNA, the CDR3 is TGTGCCAGCAGCAAAGGAGGAAGCACAGATACGCAGTATTTT.

This chain joins TRBV27 and TRBJ1-1; TRBD1 aligns across 10 bases. Germline CDR1 reads MNHEY; CDR2 reads SMNVEV (reference sequence). The ends lost 6 bases at V and 3 bases at J; junction bases unmatched: 4. CDR3 length equals 14 residues. The CDR3 region is CASRVTGGHTEAFF. As DNA, the CDR3 is TGTGCCAGCAGAGTGACAGGGGGCCACACTGAAGCTTTCTTT.